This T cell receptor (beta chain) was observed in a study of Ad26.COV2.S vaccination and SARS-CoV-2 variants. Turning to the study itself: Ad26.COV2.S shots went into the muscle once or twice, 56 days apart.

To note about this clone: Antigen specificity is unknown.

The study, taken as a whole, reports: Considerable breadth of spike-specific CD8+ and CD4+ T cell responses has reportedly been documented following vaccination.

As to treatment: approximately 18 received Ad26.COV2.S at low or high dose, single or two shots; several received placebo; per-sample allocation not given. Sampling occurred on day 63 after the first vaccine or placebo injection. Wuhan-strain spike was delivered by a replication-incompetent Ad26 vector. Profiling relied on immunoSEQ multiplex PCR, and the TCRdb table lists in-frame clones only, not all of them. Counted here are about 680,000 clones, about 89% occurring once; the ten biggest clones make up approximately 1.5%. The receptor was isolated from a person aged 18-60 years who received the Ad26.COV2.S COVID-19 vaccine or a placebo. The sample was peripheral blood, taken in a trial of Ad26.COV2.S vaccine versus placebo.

CDR3 coding DNA: TGTGTGGTCCAGACGGTTAACACCGGGGAGCTGTTTTTT. Its translation: CVVQTVNTGELFF. V is TRBV7-2 and J is TRBJ2-2; D call uncertain. The CDR3 is 13 residues long. Germline loops: CDR1 SGHTA, CDR2 FQGNSA.